This T cell receptor beta chain was sequenced for a study of Ad26.COV2.S vaccination and SARS-CoV-2 variants. The data were produced by immunoSEQ multiplex PCR, yet TCRdb's version contains in-frame clones alone and is incomplete. The table records roughly 320,000 clones, roughly 84% of them present only once. The CDR3 runs to 14 residues. Germline V gene sequence: CDR1 MNHEY, CDR2 SVGAGI. Trimming pared 5 bases from V and 1 base from J, leaving 11 bases between. Indicated treatment: around 19 received Ad26.COV2.S at low or high dose, single or two shots; roughly 5 received placebo; per-sample allocation not given. Samples came from day 63 after the first vaccine or placebo injection.

The clonotype originates from a person between 18 and 59 years old who received the Ad26.COV2.S COVID-19 vaccine or a placebo. The V and J genes are TRBV6-5 and TRBJ1-1; D unclear. The material was peripheral blood, obtained in a trial of Ad26.COV2.S vaccine versus placebo. This CDR3 is CASSPGRPNTEAFF. The CDR3 DNA reads as TGTGCCAGCAGTCCCGGACGGCCGAACACTGAAGCTTTCTTT.